The next 17 T cell receptor beta chains were all read from a single sample in a study of blood T cell repertoires in COVID-19. Using immunoSEQ multiplex PCR, the repertoire was profiled, and TCRdb retains in-frame clones only, with some absent. The sample lists about 400,000 clones; around 90% were seen once. Sequencing was carried out using peripheral blood. Receptor source: a man aged 40-55 years with acute or convalescent COVID-19.

This clone was observed a handful of times. The rearrangement joins TRBV19 to TRBJ2-2, with TRBD1 matching 7 bases. The length of the CDR3 is 14 residues. Trimming removed 5 bases from V and 7 bases from J; junction bases left unmatched: 7. Germline CDR1 LNHDA, CDR2 SQIVND (reference sequence). The CDR3 nucleotides are TGTGCCAGTAGTCTAACAGGGGATGTCGGGGAGCTGTTTTTT. Translated: CASSLTGDVGELFF.

The chain joins TRBV29-1 to TRBJ2-1, with 11 bases identical to TRBD2. V lost 7 bases, J lost 5 bases, and 10 bases stayed unmatched. Germline CDR1 and CDR2: SQVTM and ANQGSEA. The CDR3 consists of 15 residues. DNA for the CDR3: TGCAGCGCCGATGGGCTAGCGGGAGGAAACAATGAGCAGTTCTTC. It is translated as CSADGLAGGNNEQFF.

The chain links TRBV11-2 to TRBJ1-3; D gene uncertain. V gave up 5 bases and J gave up 0 bases, with 17 bases separating them. CDR3 length: 17 amino acids. The germline V gene has CDR1 SGHAT and CDR2 FQNNGV. CDR3 nucleotides: TGTGCCAGCAGCCGCAGAGGATCAGAAGACTCTGGAAACACCATATATTTT. As protein: CASSRRGSEDSGNTIYF.

The V call is TRBV20-1, the J call TRBJ2-7, with D uncertain. Per germline, CDR1 DFQATT and CDR2 SNEGSKA (reference sequence). The CDR3 extends over 11 amino acids. Trimming removed 5 bases at V and 7 bases at J, with 12 bases between. The CDR3 DNA is TGCAGTGCTCTCTACGCCCAAGAGCAGTACTTC. The encoded protein is CSALYAQEQYF.

The chain employs TRBV15 and TRBJ2-3; 9 bases fit TRBD1. The CDR3 spans 17 residues. The junction had 7 bases not matched to a gene; V was cut back by 1 base and J by 2 bases. Germline-derived CDR1 and CDR2 are LNHNV and YYDKDF (reference sequence). In DNA form, the CDR3 reads TGTGCCACCAGCAGAGGGGTTTGGGACAGGGTCACAGATACGCAGTATTTT. Translating it yields CATSRGVWDRVTDTQYF.

The chain has TRBV7-2 and TRBJ1-1; tentatively, D is TRBD1 (6 bases). Germline CDR1 and CDR2: SGHTA and FQGNSA. Trimming took 4 bases from V and 0 from J, leaving 15 bases between them. The CDR3 spans 16 residues. The CDR3 region is CASSSLLGAVNTEAFF. The CDR3 DNA follows: TGTGCCAGCAGCTCGCTCCTGGGGGCCGTGAACACTGAAGCTTTCTTT.

This chain joins TRBV15 and TRBJ2-1, with 9 bases fitting TRBD2. Germline V gene data show CDR1 as LNHNV and CDR2 as YYDKDF (reference sequence). This CDR3 comprises 16 residues. V lost 1 base, J lost 3 bases, and 4 bases stayed unmatched. The CDR3 DNA reads TGTGCCACCAGCAGAGTAGGTAGCGGGAGCTACAATGAGCAGTTCTTC. Translation gives CATSRVGSGSYNEQFF.

The rearrangement joins TRBV3-1 (or the pseudogene TRBV3-2) to TRBJ2-4, with TRBD1 as a possible D gene (5 bases). CDR1 is LGHDT, CDR2 YNNKEL, per germline (reference sequence). The CDR3 loop spans 17 amino acids. V dropped 2 bases and J dropped 1 base, with 15 bases sitting between them. This CDR3 reads CASSQQAAGLAKNIQYF. The CDR3 nucleotides are TGTGCCAGCAGCCAACAAGCCGCAGGGTTGGCCAAAAACATTCAGTACTTC.

This rearrangement joins TRBV5-4 to TRBJ2-7, with 8 bases that match TRBD1. CDR3 size: 14 residues. Germline CDR1 and CDR2: SGHNT and YYREEE (reference sequence). V gave up 3 bases and J gave up 2 bases; unmatched junction bases: 4. As DNA, the CDR3 is TGTGCCAGCAGCTCGGGACAGGCGACCTACGAGCAGTACTTC. It specifies CASSSGQATYEQYF. The full variable domain, its missing parts supplied by reference TRBV5-4 and TRBJ2-7, is ETGVTQSPTHLIKTRGQQVTLRCSSQSGHNTVSWYQQALGQGPQFIFQYYREEENGRGNFPPRFSGLQFPNYSSELNVNALELDDSALYLCASSSGQATYEQYFGPGTRLTVT.

In nucleotides, the CDR3 is TGTGCCAGCAGGAGAAATAGCTACACCTTC. This sequence encodes CASRRNSYTF. V usage is TRBV12-3 or TRBV12-4 and J usage is TRBJ1-2, with D unresolved. The CDR3 covers 10 residues. Trimming took 6 bases from V and 9 from J, leaving 8 bases between them.

V usage is TRBV9 and J usage is TRBJ2-5; 11 bases map to TRBD2. V lost 3 bases, J lost 4 bases, and 5 bases stayed unmatched. The CDR3 totals 15 residues. Germline V gene data show CDR1 as SGDLS and CDR2 as YYNGEE. The CDR3 is CASSASGTSGETQYF. CDR3 DNA: TGTGCCAGCAGCGCCTCCGGGACTAGCGGAGAGACCCAGTACTTC.

This chain links TRBV14 with TRBJ2-7, with a possible D match to TRBD2 (6 bases). The CDR3 extends over 14 amino acids. Trimming removed 1 base at V and 2 bases at J, with 9 bases between. The germline V gene encodes CDR1 SGHDN and CDR2 FVKESK. DNA for the CDR3: TGTGCCAGCAGCCAAGCAGGAGGGACCTACGAGCAGTACTTC. It yields the protein CASSQAGGTYEQYF.

V gene TRBV19 combines with J gene TRBJ2-7, with 7 bases lining up with TRBD2. CDR3 size: 17 residues. Germline lookup yields CDR1 LNHDA and CDR2 SQIVND (reference sequence). J lost 0 bases, V lost 5 bases, and 13 bases had no gene match. CDR3 nucleotides: TGTGCCAGTAGTTCTCCCTTTGGGGGAGGGAGCTCCTACGAGCAGTACTTC. Translation gives CASSSPFGGGSSYEQYF.

The count of this clone is one. CDR3 in amino acids: CASSLGAYEFYEQYF. DNA for the CDR3: TGTGCCAGCAGCTTAGGAGCCTACGAATTTTACGAGCAGTACTTC. The chain recombines TRBV11-2 with TRBJ2-7; the D is unclear. This CDR3 contains 15 residues. Trimming stripped 1 base from V and 4 bases from J, with 14 bases between. CDR1 and CDR2 from the germline V gene are SGHAT and FQNNGV. The complete variable domain, with remaining parts taken from reference TRBV11-2 and TRBJ2-7, reads EAGVAQSPRYKIIEKRQSVAFWCNPISGHATLYWYQQILGQGPKLLIQFQNNGVVDDSQLPKDRFSAERLKGVDSTLKIQPAKLEDSAVYLCASSLGAYEFYEQYFGPGTRLTVT.

The chain is built from TRBV6-5 and TRBJ2-5; D is undetermined. The length of the CDR3 is 12 residues. Trimming took 8 bases from V and 7 from J, leaving 14 bases between them. The V gene's germline CDR1 is MNHEY and CDR2 SVGAGI. The CDR3 region is CASGQALGTQYF. The CDR3 DNA follows: TGTGCCAGCGGGCAGGCTCTGGGGACCCAGTACTTC.

V and J are TRBV4-3 and TRBJ2-1; possibly TRBD1 for D (6 bases). The CDR3 runs to 15 residues. Germline values: CDR1 LGHNA, CDR2 YSLEER. Trimming shortened V by 4 bases and J by 5 bases, and 15 bases separated the two germline ends. The CDR3 spells CASSLQGMGDNEQFF. Written as DNA, the CDR3 is TGCGCCAGCAGCCTTCAGGGGATGGGAGACAATGAGCAGTTCTTC.

The chain links TRBV7-9 to TRBJ1-1; TRBD1 matches at 7 bases. With V trimmed by 4 bases and J by 3 bases, 11 bases remained unmatched. Germline lookup yields CDR1 SEHNR and CDR2 FQNEAQ (reference sequence). The CDR3 is made up of 16 amino acids. CDR3 DNA: TGTGCCAGCAGCTCCCCCCTAGACAGGGCGGACACTGAAGCTTTCTTT. Its protein product is CASSSPLDRADTEAFF. The variable domain in full, completed from reference TRBV7-9 and TRBJ1-1, reads DTGVSQNPRHKITKRGQNVTFRCDPISEHNRLYWYRQTLGQGPEFLTYFQNEAQLEKSRLLSDRFSAERPKGSFSTLEIQRTEQGDSAMYLCASSSPLDRADTEAFFGQGTRLTVV.